What follows are 22 T cell receptor beta chains derived from one specimen sequenced in a study of T cell changes during pregnancy in multiple sclerosis. The method was immunoSEQ multiplex PCR; TCRdb's version includes in-frame clones alone and lacks a portion of them. This sample has under 110,000 clones; 85% to 95% occur once, and the top ten carry approximately 1.5%. The sequencing used peripheral blood, collected after pregnancy. The source is a female donor with multiple sclerosis, enrolled in a pregnancy study.

V is TRBV6-5 and J is TRBJ1-4; the match to TRBD1 covers 9 bases. CDR3 size: 16 residues. From germline, CDR1 is MNHEY and CDR2 SVGAGI. Trimming cost V 2 bases and J 11 bases; bases outside gene matches: 12. The DNA of the CDR3 is TGTGCCAGCAGTTACATCAAGGGACAGGGCGTGGAGAAACTGTTTTTT. It yields the protein CASSYIKGQGVEKLFF.

V gene TRBV27 combines with J gene TRBJ2-5; no firm D call. This CDR3 spans 15 amino acids. Germline CDR1 reads MNHEY; CDR2 reads SMNVEV (reference sequence). V dropped 6 bases and J dropped 5 bases, with 19 bases sitting between them. The CDR3 spells CASSPRPGVFETQYF. CDR3 coding DNA: TGTGCCAGCAGCCCTAGACCCGGCGTGTTTGAGACCCAGTACTTC.

V and J are TRBV15 and TRBJ1-1; D remains unclear. This CDR3 comprises 17 residues. In germline, CDR1 is LNHNV, CDR2 YYDKDF (reference sequence). V was clipped by 0 bases and J by 7 bases, with 21 bases between them. Here the CDR3 reads CATSRDLVKRTHNEAFF. In DNA form, the CDR3 reads TGTGCCACCAGCAGAGATCTTGTCAAGAGGACTCATAATGAAGCTTTCTTT.

The J gene is TRBJ1-1, the V gene TRBV7-8; 7 nucleotides match TRBD1. This CDR3 region has 15 residues. The germline CDR1 and CDR2 sequences are SGHVS and FQNEAQ. Trimming cost V 3 bases and J 0 bases; bases outside gene matches: 4. DNA for the CDR3: TGTGCCAGCAGCTTTTTGGACAGGCTGAACACTGAAGCTTTCTTT. Translation: CASSFLDRLNTEAFF.

V usage is TRBV28 and J usage is TRBJ2-7, with D possibly TRBD2 on 6 matching bases. V lost 3 bases, J lost 2 bases, and 8 bases lay in between. Per the germline V gene, CDR1 is MDHEN and CDR2 is SYDVKM. This CDR3 has 13 amino acids. DNA for the CDR3: TGTGCCAGCAGTTTCGGGACTGCCTACGAGCAGTACTTC. It codes for CASSFGTAYEQYF.

The CDR3 protein is CASSVLAGKAGELFF. The CDR3 DNA is TGTGCCAGCAGCGTTCTAGCGGGAAAGGCCGGGGAGCTGTTTTTT. The chain has TRBV9 and TRBJ2-2; 9 bases line up with TRBD2. CDR1 is SGDLS and CDR2 is YYNGEE in the germline V gene. The CDR3 spans 15 residues. With V trimmed by 2 bases and J by 6 bases, 5 bases remained unmatched.

The V gene is TRBV2, the J gene TRBJ2-7; a possible D gene is TRBD2 (5 bases). The CDR3 covers 17 residues. CDR1 is SNHLY and CDR2 is FYNNEI in the germline V gene. V lost 6 bases and J lost 0, with 21 bases in between. CDR3 residues: CASSLAPPSGNSYEQYF. The CDR3 region has the DNA TGTGCCAGCAGCTTGGCCCCTCCCAGCGGAAACTCCTACGAGCAGTACTTC.

This chain connects TRBV4-1 to TRBJ2-1; 7 bases are shared with TRBD1. The CDR3 totals 19 residues. Germline V gene sequence: CDR1 MGHRA, CDR2 YSYEKL. The J segment lost 4 bases and the V segment lost 0 bases, leaving 15 bases of the junction unmatched. CDR3 bases: TGCGCCAGCAGCCAAGAATCAGTGAAGAGGGCAGGGGGATACAATGAGCAGTTCTTC. Translated, it gives CASSQESVKRAGGYNEQFF.

The chain couples TRBV10-2 to TRBJ1-4; TRBD1 matches 7 bases. The V and J ends lost 8 bases and 0 bases, in that order; junction bases with no gene match: 6. This CDR3 has 15 residues. CDR1 and CDR2 from the germline V gene are WSHSY and SAAADI. The CDR3 nucleotides are TGCGCCAGCTACAGGGGCCCGGCAACTAATGAAAAACTGTTTTTT. Its protein product is CASYRGPATNEKLFF.

As for this clone: Relative to the germline gene, one junction end is altered; a read error may explain this. V gene TRBV5-1 combines with J gene TRBJ1-4; unclear D gene. CDR3 length: 14 amino acids. The V gene's germline CDR1 is SGHRS and CDR2 YFSETQ. CDR3 in amino acids: CASSSGRTNEKLFF. As DNA, the CDR3 is TGCGCCAGCAGCTCTGGACGGACTAACGAAAAACTGTTTTTT.

The V gene is TRBV27, the J gene TRBJ2-5; tentatively, D is TRBD2 (5 bases). Germline CDR1 is MNHEY and CDR2 is SMNVEV (reference sequence). This CDR3 spans 13 amino acids. Trimming took 2 bases from V and 7 from J, leaving 11 bases between them. For the CDR3, the DNA is TGTGCCAGCAGTTTAACGGTCCGGGGGACCCAGTACTTC. Its translation: CASSLTVRGTQYF.

The chain carries TRBV29-1 and TRBJ2-1; TRBD1 might be the D (6 bases). Trimming shortened V by 5 bases and J by 4 bases, and 15 bases separated the two germline ends. Germline loops: CDR1 SQVTM, CDR2 ANQGSEA. CDR3 length: 14 amino acids. CDR3 sequence reads: CSVPSGALYNEQFF. DNA for the CDR3: TGCAGCGTTCCATCAGGGGCATTGTACAATGAGCAGTTCTTC.

The chain has TRBV10-3 and TRBJ2-1; a possible D gene is TRBD2 (6 bases). The CDR3 consists of 15 residues. Trimming took off 6 bases at V and 6 bases at J, with 18 bases between the two ends. Germline V gene data show CDR1 as ENHRY and CDR2 as SYGVKD. CDR3 amino acids: CAISDRFAGFNEQFF. CDR3 nucleotides: TGTGCCATCAGCGACCGGTTTGCGGGATTCAATGAGCAGTTCTTC.

The gene calls are TRBV19 and TRBJ1-1; TRBD1 agrees at 10 bases. After removal of 0 bases from V and 6 bases from J, the junction contained 13 bases not matched to a gene. The CDR3 has 18 amino acids. Germline V gives CDR1 LNHDA, CDR2 SQIVND (reference sequence). The DNA of the CDR3 is TGTGCCAGTAGTATAGAAGGGACAGGGGCTCTACTAATCGCTGAAGCTTTCTTT. Protein sequence: CASSIEGTGALLIAEAFF.

The rearrangement uses TRBV14 and TRBJ1-1; no definite D call. The V end lost 3 bases, the J end lost 0 bases, and 8 bases lay between the germline ends. Germline V CDR1 and CDR2: SGHDN, FVKESK. The CDR3 runs to 14 residues. CDR3 loop: CASSHGGVNTEAFF. The DNA of the CDR3 is TGTGCCAGCAGCCATGGCGGGGTGAACACTGAAGCTTTCTTT.

The CDR3 region is CSVRGQGAKGYTF. In DNA, the CDR3 is TGCAGCGTTAGGGGACAGGGGGCGAAAGGCTACACCTTC. V gene TRBV29-1 combines with J gene TRBJ1-2; 12 nucleotides line up with TRBD1. Germline-derived CDR1 and CDR2 are SQVTM and ANQGSEA. The V gene end was trimmed by 5 bases and the J gene end by 8 bases; junction bases not matched to a gene: 6. The CDR3 covers 13 residues.

The chain couples TRBV2 to TRBJ1-1; TRBD1 agrees at 8 bases. This CDR3 has 14 amino acids. From germline, CDR1 is SNHLY and CDR2 FYNNEI. V shed 2 bases, J shed 4 bases, and the junction held 3 bases outside the gene matches. The CDR3 protein is CASSESGGGTEAFF. For the CDR3, the DNA is TGTGCCAGCAGTGAATCAGGGGGCGGCACTGAAGCTTTCTTT. Supplemented by reference TRBV2 and TRBJ1-1, the full variable domain reads EPEVTQTPSHQVTQMGQEVILRCVPISNHLYFYWYRQILGQKVEFLVSFYNNEISEKSEIFDDQFSVERPDGSNFTLKIRSTKLEDSAMYFCASSESGGGTEAFFGQGTRLTVV.

The V gene is TRBV6-5, the J gene TRBJ1-2, with TRBD1 identical over 8 bases. Trimming cost V 5 bases and J 5 bases; bases outside gene matches: 4. From germline, CDR1 is MNHEY and CDR2 SVGAGI. The CDR3 length is 13 residues. CDR3 region: CASSEDRVYGYTF. The DNA of the CDR3 is TGTGCCAGCAGTGAGGACAGGGTTTATGGCTACACCTTC.

This rearrangement joins TRBV4-2 to TRBJ1-1, with 7 bases lining up with TRBD1. V trimming: 2 bases; J trimming: 4 bases; junction bases outside the gene matches: 4. The CDR3 runs 14 residues. Looked up from germline, CDR1 is LGHNA and CDR2 is YNFKEQ. The CDR3 spells CASSQRTGRTEAFF. DNA for the CDR3: TGTGCCAGCAGCCAAAGGACAGGACGCACTGAAGCTTTCTTT.

The rearrangement joins TRBV19 to TRBJ2-5; D remains unclear. CDR1 and CDR2 (germline): LNHDA, SQIVND (reference sequence). The CDR3 length is 13 residues. Trimming removed 1 base at V and 4 bases at J, with 7 bases between. As DNA, the CDR3 is TGTGCCAGTAGTATAGTATCGGGAGAGACCCAGTACTTC. It yields the protein CASSIVSGETQYF.

J is TRBJ1-5 and V is TRBV7-2, with D possibly TRBD1 on 6 matching bases. V shed 3 bases and J shed 6 bases, with 9 bases lying between them. Germline CDR1 SGHTA, CDR2 FQGNSA. The CDR3 has 13 residues. The CDR3 bases are TGTGCCAGCAGCTTTGAAGGGGGTCAGCCCCAGCATTTT. This translates into CASSFEGGQPQHF.

The V gene is TRBV5-6, the J gene TRBJ1-1; 10 bases align to TRBD1. Germline V gene lookup returns CDR1 SGHDT and CDR2 YYEEEE. The CDR3 is made up of 16 amino acids. V was clipped by 4 bases and J by 4 bases; unmatched bases: 10. CDR3 coding DNA: TGTGCCAGCAGCCCTGGGACAGGGGTTTGGGGCACTGAAGCTTTCTTT. It is translated as CASSPGTGVWGTEAFF.